Listed here is a single TCR beta chain. The antigen this receptor binds is unknown. Base qualities are not at hand, and no much larger clone is one base apart. The source of the sample is a study of circulating and synovial CD4+ cells in juvenile arthritis (dated by TCRdb to 2013 to 2014). With respect to the entire study: Within each patient, the study compared the TCRbeta CDR3 repertoires of three groups: circulating HLA-DR+ CD4 T cells, bulk blood CD4 T cells, and synovial CD4 T cells. Repertoire sequencing aimed to confirm that a circulating synovial-like CD4 T cell subset was enriched in synovial clonotypes.

Libraries were made using the immunoSEQ multiplex PCR assay. TCRbeta CDR3 sequencing was carried out by an external provider as a commercial service. The paper's data handling went like this. The analyses relied on productive nucleotide sequences along with amino acid sequences obtained through in silico translation. Diversity was measured as Renyi entropy over a range of alpha values, and the median of 200 repeated subsamples was taken to equalise sample size. The distance between each pair of repertoires was calculated as one minus the Chao-modified Jaccard index, which corrects for under-sampling, and this distance was used for clustering. Frequency-weighted overlap with synovial clonotypes was computed at 200 sample sizes with 200 draws without replacement at each size, and the value at the size of the smaller sample was reported. TCRdb's version of the immuneACCESS table is confined to in-frame rearrangements and falls short of the full clone set. An unresolved V gene accounts for under half of the shortfall where checked; the remainder is of unknown origin. The D gene and trimming were derived from the DNA, and the V and J assignments and clone size from that table. The sample table contains about 33,000 clones; only one count was recorded for roughly 96% of them. The ten largest clonotypes hold roughly 0.15% of the sample.

The sequenced samples came from patients who had active juvenile idiopathic arthritis. Cells were sorted right after thawing, and dead cells were excluded with Live/Dead Fixable Near-IR Stain. The CDR3 sequence holds 15 residues, the cysteine and phenylalanine included. The kept DNA is CDR3 alone, 45 bases in frame from the first base. Deletion took 3 bases off V and 0 bases off J, with a span of 11 bases between the germline ends. CDR1 KGHSH and CDR2 LQKENI are derived from the germline V gene. Findings and caveats that apply to the study as a whole: Because T cell genome counts in CPL samples and bulk blood CD4 samples differed by at least an order of magnitude, sample-size effects were addressed. Because overlap with synovium was found to increase with sequencing depth, the full repertoire overlap was likely underestimated by the measured shared-clonotype fractions. Circulating pathogenic-like lymphocytes clustered with synovial T cells and shared a substantially higher fraction of CDR3 sequences with synovium than bulk blood. Lower diversity was observed in synovial and circulating pathogenic-like lymphocyte repertoires than in bulk blood CD4 repertoires, and some CPL samples were found to be as oligoclonal as synovium. The difference between circulating pathogenic-like lymphocytes and bulk blood T cells was not detected by traditional Vbeta family usage analysis.

The sequence came from a human donor with juvenile idiopathic arthritis. The chain joins TRBV18 to TRBJ1-1, and TRBD1 may be the D gene, going by 5 matching bases. The sequenced sample consisted of CD4+ T cells from blood. This receptor carries the CDR3 CASSPGGFMNTEAFF. The nucleotide sequence is TGTGCCAGCTCACCCGGGGGATTTATGAACACTGAAGCTTTCTTT.